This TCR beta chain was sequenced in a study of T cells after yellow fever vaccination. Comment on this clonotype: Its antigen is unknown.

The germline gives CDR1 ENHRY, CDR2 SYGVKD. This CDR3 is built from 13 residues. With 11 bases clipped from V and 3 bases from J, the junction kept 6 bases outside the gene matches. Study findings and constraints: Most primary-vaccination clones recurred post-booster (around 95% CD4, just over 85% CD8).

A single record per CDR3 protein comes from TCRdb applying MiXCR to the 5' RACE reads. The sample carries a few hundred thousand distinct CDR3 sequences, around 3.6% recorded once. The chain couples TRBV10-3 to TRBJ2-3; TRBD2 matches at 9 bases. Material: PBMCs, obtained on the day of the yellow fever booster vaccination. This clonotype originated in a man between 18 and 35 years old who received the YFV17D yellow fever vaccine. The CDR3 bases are TGTGCCGCAACGGGACTAGCAACAGATACGCAGTATTTT. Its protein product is CAATGLATDTQYF.